A single sample gave rise to the 15 T cell receptor beta chains below, sequenced in a study of blood T cell repertoires in COVID-19. The repertoire was sequenced with immunoSEQ multiplex PCR; TCRdb's copy has only in-frame clones and lacks some. The sample has under 250,000 clones, approximately 80% seen once. Sequencing was carried out using peripheral blood. These TCRs come from a human donor in a cohort sampled during active COVID-19.

The rearrangement joins TRBV2 to TRBJ1-4; 7 positions match TRBD1. The CDR3 is made up of 14 amino acids. Germline values: CDR1 SNHLY, CDR2 FYNNEI. J lost 5 bases, V lost 5 bases, and 5 bases had no gene match. The CDR3 loop reads CASSNRGANEKLFF. CDR3 coding DNA: TGTGCCAGCAGTAACAGGGGAGCCAATGAAAAACTGTTTTTT.

This clone ranks as medium-sized. The genes are TRBV4-2 and TRBJ2-7, with D tentatively TRBD1 (6 bases). Trimming pared 4 bases from V and 7 bases from J, leaving 11 bases between. There are 12 residues in the CDR3. The germline CDR1 and CDR2 sequences are LGHNA and YNFKEQ. CDR3 sequence (DNA): TGTGCCAGCAGCCTAACAGGGCGAGAGCAGTACTTC. Translation gives CASSLTGREQYF.

This clone appeared a single time. This chain uses TRBV4-1 with TRBJ2-2, with 11 bases lining up with TRBD2. V shed 0 bases and J 7 bases; nucleotides not matched to a gene: 10. The CDR3 contains 18 residues. Germline CDR1 is MGHRA and CDR2 is YSYEKL. The CDR3 coding sequence is TGCGCCAGCAGCCAAGAGCCACTAGCGGGAGTTAGGATCGGGGAGCTGTTTTTT. Residues: CASSQEPLAGVRIGELFF.

This rearrangement joins TRBV12-3 or TRBV12-4 to TRBJ1-1; TRBD1 is a possible D gene (5 bases). This CDR3 spans 13 amino acids. V shed 6 bases and J shed 1 base, with 9 bases lying between them. The CDR3 protein is CASRPTGNTEAFF. The CDR3, as DNA: TGTGCCAGCAGGCCAACAGGGAACACTGAAGCTTTCTTT.

The rearrangement uses TRBV28 and TRBJ2-7; TRBD2 aligns across 8 bases. The trim removed 7 bases at V and 5 bases at J, leaving 16 bases unmatched. The CDR3 is 16 amino acids. CDR1 is MDHEN, CDR2 SYDVKM, per germline. The CDR3 loop is CASTPLGTSRTDEQYF. For the CDR3, the DNA is TGTGCCAGCACCCCCTTAGGGACTAGTAGGACCGACGAGCAGTACTTC. The entire variable domain, with the rest obtained from reference TRBV28 and TRBJ2-7, is as follows: DVKVTQSSRYLVKRTGEKVFLECVQDMDHENMFWYRQDPGLGLRLIYFSYDVKMKEKGDIPEGYSVSREKKERFSLILESASTNQTSMYLCASTPLGTSRTDEQYFGPGTRLTVT.

The chain uses TRBV6-5 and TRBJ1-5, with 8 positions matching TRBD1. This CDR3 is built from 14 residues. From germline, CDR1 is MNHEY and CDR2 SVGAGI. With V trimmed by 7 bases and J by 6 bases, 8 bases remained unmatched. The CDR3 nucleotides read TGTGCCAGCAATCGACAGGGGACGGGTCAGCCCCAGCATTTT. Translating gives CASNRQGTGQPQHF.

The V gene is TRBV5-1, the J gene TRBJ2-7; 9 bases map to TRBD2. Trimming cost V 4 bases and J 1 base; bases outside gene matches: 6. Per the germline V gene, CDR1 is SGHRS and CDR2 is YFSETQ. CDR3 length equals 15 residues. Here the CDR3 DNA reads TGCGCCAGCAGCACCGCGGGAGGGCTTTCCTACGAGCAGTACTTC. Encoded protein: CASSTAGGLSYEQYF.

V and J are TRBV27 and TRBJ2-6; weak D call: TRBD1 (7 bases). The CDR3 covers 16 residues. CDR1 is MNHEY, CDR2 SMNVEV, per germline (reference sequence). The CDR3 DNA reads TGTGCTTGCAAATCAGGGGGGCCCGCTGGGGCCAACGTCCTGACTTTC. Its translation is CACKSGGPAGANVLTF.

This clone appeared a single time. The chain recombines TRBV27 with TRBJ1-1; D not resolved. CDR3 length: 13 amino acids. With 1 base removed from V and 5 bases from J, the gap between germline ends came to 8 bases. Per the germline V gene, CDR1 is MNHEY and CDR2 is SMNVEV (reference sequence). CDR3 coding DNA: TGTGCCAGCAGTTTATACACGGGAACTGAAGCTTTCTTT. Its translation is CASSLYTGTEAFF.

This clone was detected only a few times. This chain uses TRBV5-1 with TRBJ1-1; D remains unclear. Trimming removed 4 bases from V and 1 base from J, with 14 bases in between. The CDR3 consists of 15 residues. CDR1 and CDR2 (germline): SGHRS, YFSETQ. The CDR3 is CASSRTPAENTEAFF. Written as DNA, the CDR3 is TGCGCCAGCAGCCGCACCCCGGCGGAGAACACTGAAGCTTTCTTT.

This chain joins TRBV28 and TRBJ2-7, with 12 bases lining up with TRBD2. Germline CDR1 is MDHEN and CDR2 is SYDVKM. This CDR3 has 15 amino acids. Trimming at V came to 6 bases and at J to 2 bases, leaving 5 bases not matched to a gene. The CDR3 bases are TGTGCCAGCAGAGAAGGGACTAGCGGGCCCTACGAGCAGTACTTC. It translates to CASREGTSGPYEQYF.

This chain joins TRBV28 and TRBJ2-5, with 8 bases lining up with TRBD2. Losses at the gene ends were 5 bases for V and 8 bases for J; bases not matched to a gene: 4. The CDR3 is made up of 12 amino acids. Germline CDR1 and CDR2: MDHEN and SYDVKM. The CDR3 is CASSSGSETQYF. In DNA, the CDR3 is TGTGCCAGCAGTAGCGGGAGCGAAACCCAGTACTTC. The full variable domain, completed using reference TRBV28 and TRBJ2-5, is DVKVTQSSRYLVKRTGEKVFLECVQDMDHENMFWYRQDPGLGLRLIYFSYDVKMKEKGDIPEGYSVSREKKERFSLILESASTNQTSMYLCASSSGSETQYFGPGTRLLVL.

This chain links TRBV5-1 with TRBJ2-2; maybe TRBD2 (5 bases). In germline, CDR1 is SGHRS, CDR2 YFSETQ. Trimming took off 4 bases at V and 6 bases at J, with 19 bases between the two ends. CDR3 length: 16 amino acids. CDR3 loop: CASSPGYRESAGELFF. CDR3 DNA sequence: TGCGCCAGCAGCCCGGGGTATAGGGAGAGCGCCGGGGAGCTGTTTTTT.

The chain has TRBV28 and TRBJ2-3, with D perhaps TRBD2 (6 bases). Germline values: CDR1 MDHEN, CDR2 SYDVKM. Deletions cut 8 bases from V and 6 bases from J, with 6 bases between. CDR3 length: 10 amino acids. This CDR3 is CASRGDTQYF. As DNA, the CDR3 is TGTGCCAGCCGGGGGGATACGCAGTATTTT.

The J gene is TRBJ1-4, the V gene TRBV6-5, with 10 bases fitting TRBD1. The CDR3 length is 14 residues. The V segment lost 8 bases and the J segment 8 bases; nucleotides outside the gene matches: 8. Per germline, CDR1 MNHEY and CDR2 SVGAGI. CDR3 in DNA: TGTGCCAGCCGCAGACAGGGGGCTGGGGAAAAACTGTTTTTT. Protein product: CASRRQGAGEKLFF.